This passage covers 7 T cell receptor beta chains from one sample sequenced in a study of cytomegalovirus exposure and HLA in healthy donors. PCR involved 60 Vbeta and 13 Jbeta primers. Data came from immunoSEQ multiplex PCR; TCRdb stores just in-frame clones and leaves some out. The table has fewer than 95,000 clones, 80% seen once. Sequencing used PBMCs. The receptors come from a man aged 18 to 35 in good health and CMV-seronegative.

V gene TRBV27 combines with J gene TRBJ2-5; D call uncertain. The CDR3 has 13 residues. Trimming left V 2 bases short and J 1 base short, with 5 bases between. Germline CDR1 is MNHEY and CDR2 is SMNVEV (reference sequence). Here the CDR3 DNA reads TGTGCCAGCAGTTTAGCGGTCCAAGAGACCCAGTACTTC. This translates into CASSLAVQETQYF.

V is TRBV15 and J is TRBJ1-1; D is perhaps TRBD1 (5 bases). The germline V gene encodes CDR1 LNHNV and CDR2 YYDKDF (reference sequence). The V and J ends lost 3 bases and 6 bases respectively, with 17 bases between them. The CDR3 loop spans 15 amino acids. Here the CDR3 reads CATSRGPQGFAEAFF. As DNA, the CDR3 is TGTGCCACCAGCAGGGGTCCCCAGGGTTTCGCTGAAGCTTTCTTT.

The V and J genes are TRBV5-4 and TRBJ1-2; maybe TRBD1 (6 bases). The germline V gene has CDR1 SGHNT and CDR2 YYREEE (reference sequence). Trimming took off 2 bases at V and 0 bases at J, with 11 bases between the two ends. This CDR3 contains 15 residues. This chain's CDR3 is CASSFGGPANYGYTF. Written as DNA, the CDR3 is TGTGCCAGCAGCTTCGGGGGGCCCGCTAACTATGGCTACACCTTC.

The gene calls are TRBV4-2 and TRBJ2-7, with TRBD1 as a possible D gene (6 bases). Trimming took 1 base from V and 2 from J, leaving 18 bases between them. The CDR3 runs 17 residues. Germline V CDR1 and CDR2: LGHNA, YNFKEQ. This CDR3 is CASSQVSSLTGAYEQYF. CDR3 nucleotide sequence: TGTGCCAGCAGCCAAGTTTCTTCGTTGACAGGAGCCTACGAGCAGTACTTC.

The chain links TRBV11-2 to TRBJ1-2, with TRBD1 matching 10 bases. V was clipped by 1 base and J by 14 bases; unmatched bases: 10. The CDR3 has 14 amino acids. Looked up from germline, CDR1 is SGHAT and CDR2 is FQNNGV. The CDR3 here is CASSLGLGDRGPTF. CDR3 bases: TGTGCCAGCAGCTTAGGATTAGGGGACAGGGGCCCAACCTTC.

This chain joins TRBV5-1 and TRBJ2-5, with D perhaps matching TRBD1 or TRBD2 (8 bases each). The CDR3 is 16 amino acids. V lost 4 bases and J lost 2, with 18 bases in between. CDR1 SGHRS and CDR2 YFSETQ come from the germline V gene. For the CDR3, the DNA is TGCGCCAGCAGCATGGGACAGGCGGGGGGTCAAGAGACCCAGTACTTC. Protein product: CASSMGQAGGQETQYF.

The chain couples TRBV5-1 to TRBJ1-6, with D perhaps TRBD1 (5 bases). This CDR3 spans 16 amino acids. The ends were cut back, 4 bases at V and 7 bases at J, with 18 bases in the middle. The germline CDR1 and CDR2 sequences are SGHRS and YFSETQ. CDR3 coding DNA: TGCGCCAGCAGCCTCTACCAGGACAAATCCAATTCACCCCTCCACTTT. Protein sequence: CASSLYQDKSNSPLHF.